A single T cell receptor (beta chain) is shown here with its context. Its antigen specificity is not known. An end of the junction does not agree with germline; a read error may underlie this. The library was generated by the immunoSEQ multiplex PCR assay. The multiplex PCR relied on a mix of 60 forward primers for TCR Vbeta segments and 13 reverse primers for TCR Jbeta segments. The CDR3 region of rearranged TCR beta genes was amplified from genomic DNA with a multiplex PCR assay. Amplified TCR beta libraries were sequenced as 87-base-pair reads on the Illumina HiSeq System. The study's processing was this. A later analysis counted about 80 million unique TCR beta chains across the roughly 700 repertoires, and some 12 million of these chains were shared by at least two donors. To remove PCR and sequencing errors, raw reads were error-corrected and collapsed into unique sequences using a nearest-neighbor algorithm that merged closely related sequences. Alignment of CDR3 sequences to IMGT reference sequences was used to assign V, D and J gene segments. Each retained sequence needed at least a six-nucleotide match to both a V gene segment and a J gene segment. Rearrangements were classified as productive when the CDR3 lacked stop codons and remained in frame with V and J, and all other rearrangements were classified as non-productive. Following IMGT convention, CDR3 was defined as the stretch from the second conserved V-encoded cysteine up to the conserved J-encoded phenylalanine. The earlier analysis of about 640 of the donors excluded any sequence lacking an unambiguous match to a single V gene segment. In an earlier analysis of approximately 610 of the donors, V segments were called functional above 56.7% productive rearrangements and were called segregating when the between-donor standard deviation exceeded 5%. A statistical classification framework was developed to diagnose cytomegalovirus status using the catalog of TCR beta chain sequences. In a later analysis, TCR nucleotide sequences were compared against IMGT/GENE-DB human TR gene sequences so that V and J genes could be assigned. In a later analysis, CDR3 sequences and most-parsimonious VDJ recombination scenarios were assigned using the TCRdist pipeline. A later analysis defined each TCR beta chain by its CDR3 amino acid sequence plus V-gene family, and excluded reads lacking a unique V-gene family. To address suspected cross-contamination and a sequencing artifact, a later analysis removed some 620 highly shared, low-generation-probability nucleotide sequences. For each public chain, a later analysis derived a clonal expansion index from normalized ranks of inferred template counts within each repertoire. In a later analysis, generation probabilities were computed with a VDJ recombination model fitted to out-of-frame rearrangements, and the resulting probabilities were checked against IGoR. Hypergeometric tests were used in a later analysis to score TCR-TCR, TCR-HLA and TCR-CMV co-occurrence, with a repertoire-size bias correction applied to the TCR pairs. A later analysis estimated false discovery rates by permuting HLA or CMV assignments 20 times. In a later analysis, co-occurring TCRs were grouped using DBSCAN, and TCRdist sequence similarity was added for clustering within HLA-allele-positive subsets. Co-occurrence clustering excluded repertoires with fewer than 30,000 or more than 120,000 public chains, plus five with anomalous nucleotide sharing. TCRdb provides this immuneACCESS table in a form limited to in-frame rearrangements. Some clones are lacking; in checked studies, under half of them reflect an unresolved V gene, and why the rest are absent is not known. V and J calls and clone size are given by that table; D and trimming were obtained from the DNA. Here the sample has around 140,000 clones; around four fifths occur a single time. The ten largest clones capture about 1.5% of the sample.

The cohort comprised several hundred healthy bone marrow donors. All cohort members were sampled while nominally healthy, although unrecorded immune exposures were likely present. The donor tested CMV seronegative and was one of the 352 seronegative cohort members. A peripheral blood sample was collected from each donor, and TCR beta sequencing was performed on peripheral blood mononuclear cells. Genomic DNA extraction from the blood cell samples was performed with the Qiagen DNeasy Blood Extraction Kit. The sample comes from a study of cytomegalovirus exposure and HLA in healthy donors (dated by TCRdb to the late 2010s). The study in broad terms: An earlier analysis of 550 to 700 of the donors reported 250 to 300 Gb of sequence data and 117 million unique TCR beta sequences from roughly 180 million T cells. An early release covering roughly 640 HLA-typed donors comprised 300 to 350 gigabases of sequencing data and tens of millions of unique TCR sequences. Among the 398 genotyped donors, approximately 77% belonged to the genetic ancestry cluster associated with self-reported Caucasian donors. The aim of the study was to test whether cataloging public T cell receptors could identify signatures of past pathogen exposure. The T cell repertoires of several hundred subjects were profiled by immunosequencing and related to cytomegalovirus serostatus. Besides the first cohort of 666 subjects, a separate validation cohort made up of about 120 different subjects was used. To predict cytomegalovirus infection status, the study combined high-throughput TCR immunosequencing, statistical association of individual TCRs with disease status, and machine learning. In a later analysis, previously published TCR beta repertoires from more than 500 donors were re-analyzed and high-resolution HLA genotyping was added so that TCR occurrence patterns could be studied. In the later analysis, no new phenotypic data were used to find candidate immune exposures; instead, reliance was placed on TCR beta sequences and their occurrence across donors. In an earlier analysis of about 590 of the donors, high-throughput TCR beta sequencing was used to judge whether each TCR beta V gene segment behaved as functional or pseudogenic. Alongside the repertoire data, information on donor age, sex, ethnicity and CMV serostatus was compiled. A later genetic analysis took genome-wide SNP genotypes for about three fifths of the roughly 700 donors and used that subset as a discovery cohort. All discovery cohort repertoires had been generated on a single sequencing platform. Class I and class II HLA loci were covered by the typing at four-digit resolution. The number of donors typed differed by locus, with about 629-630 for A, B, C, DRB1 and DQB1, roughly 550 for DQA1, over 600 for DPA1, and some 440 for DPB1. Because of strong linkage in the cohort, 4 to 6 DR-DQ haplotypes were treated as single units for association and clustering. Among 350 to 400 genotyped donors of the cohort, an average of around 240,000 unique TCR beta nucleotide sequences were sequenced per donor, around a sixth of them non-productive. Findings and caveats that apply to the study as a whole: This cohort had only TCR beta chains sequenced, and the lack of alpha or paired-chain data limited which features could be detected. According to a later analysis, TCR association rates differed among HLA loci, with DRB1 alleles showing the most associated TCRs and HLA-C alleles showing the fewest. In a later analysis, HLA-associated TCR beta chains were found to be more clonally expanded and to have lower generation probabilities than equally common non-associated chains. Presence/absence analyses assumed roughly uniform sequencing depth across donors, an assumption that may not hold. Because HLA typing was unavailable for some donors at each locus, only the typed subset was used in association tests. Assigning TCR associations to individual alleles was difficult when HLA alleles, especially DR and DQ, strongly co-occurred. Three of the identified cytomegalovirus-associated TCR beta chains were confirmed in vitro to be specific for cytomegalovirus antigens. According to a later analysis, parvovirus B19, influenza, CMV and Epstein-Barr virus appeared linked to several top co-occurrence clusters. For the cohort, immune exposure information was limited to CMV serostatus. Because counts were too low, more than 15 rarely observed V segments, including chromosome 9 orphons, were left out of the earlier analysis of about 620 of the donors. Most TCR sequences were observed very rarely across donors, whereas some public TCRs were present in many individuals. A group of highly shared sequence variants was considered likely to be a technical artifact of the sequencing pipeline. The classifier was reported to diagnose cytomegalovirus status with high specificity and sensitivity in both the original cohort and the validation cohort. The authors suggested that the approach could potentially be extended to other disease states and immunological phenotypes. A later analysis associated 16,951 TCR beta sequences with specific HLA alleles at a false discovery rate of 0.05. Broadly in line with IMGT annotations, most TCR beta V segments showed up in productive rearrangements about 87% or about 30% of the time in an earlier analysis of around 550 of the donors. V-gene and J-gene trimming of TCR beta chains was associated with a missense DCLRE1C variant in a later genetic analysis, and the association was replicated in an independent cohort. Correlated functional status among segregating V segments might reflect linkage disequilibrium, but an unknown experimental factor could not be ruled out. In a later analysis, most CMV-associated TCR beta chains were found to appear HLA-restricted, with HLA associations seemingly driven largely by CMV exposure. Compared with the roughly 670-donor mean, donors in an Asian-associated ancestry cluster had fewer N-insertions in productive TCRs, according to a later genetic analysis. In the study, 150 to 200 TCR beta chains were listed as associated with cytomegalovirus. A further reported finding was that TCR beta sequences accurately predicted the HLA-A and HLA-B alleles for most subjects in the first cohort. The 87-base-pair reads could not distinguish some IMGT-functional V segments, including TRBV6-2 and TRBV6-3, so those segments were excluded.

For CDR1 and CDR2, the germline V gene lists SGHTA and FQGNSA. Spanning cysteine to phenylalanine, the CDR3 consists of 12 amino acids. Just CDR3 DNA is preserved here, 36 bases in frame from base 1. The receptor was isolated from a man aged 40-55 years in good health and CMV-seronegative. The chain is made from TRBV7-2 and TRBJ2-7; TRBD2 could be the D gene, as 6 bases match. Source material: PBMCs. CDR3 sequence: CASSLSSGLPLF. The sequenced DNA: TGTGCCAGCAGTTTGTCATCGGGACTCCCCTTATTC. The full variable domain, with segments outside the CDR3 supplied by the reference TRBV7-2 and TRBJ2-7 proteins, appears as GAGVSQSPSNKVTEKGKDVELRCDPISGHTALYWYRQSLGQGLEFLIYFQGNSAPDKSGLPSDRFSAERTGGSVSTLTIQRTQQEDSAVYLCASSLSSGLPLFGPGTRLTVT.